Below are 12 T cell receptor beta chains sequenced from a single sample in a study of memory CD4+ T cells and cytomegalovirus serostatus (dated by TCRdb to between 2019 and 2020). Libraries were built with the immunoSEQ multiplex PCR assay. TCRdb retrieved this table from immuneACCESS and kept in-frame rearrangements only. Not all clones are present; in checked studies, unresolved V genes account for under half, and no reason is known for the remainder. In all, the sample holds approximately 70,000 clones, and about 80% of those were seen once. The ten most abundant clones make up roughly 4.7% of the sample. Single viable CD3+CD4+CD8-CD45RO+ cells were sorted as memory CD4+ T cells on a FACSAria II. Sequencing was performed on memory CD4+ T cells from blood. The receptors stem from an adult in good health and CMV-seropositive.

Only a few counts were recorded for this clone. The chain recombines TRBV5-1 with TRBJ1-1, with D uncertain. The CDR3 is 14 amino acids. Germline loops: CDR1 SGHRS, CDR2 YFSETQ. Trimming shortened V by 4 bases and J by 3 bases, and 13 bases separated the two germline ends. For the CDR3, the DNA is TGCGCCAGCAGCCCACGACCCGGGGACACTGAAGCTTTCTTT. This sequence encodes CASSPRPGDTEAFF.

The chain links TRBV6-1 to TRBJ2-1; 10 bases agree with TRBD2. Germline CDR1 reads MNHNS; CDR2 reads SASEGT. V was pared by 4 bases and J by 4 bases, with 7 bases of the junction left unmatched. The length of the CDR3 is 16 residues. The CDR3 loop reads CASSGNSGGRYNEQFF. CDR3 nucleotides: TGTGCCAGCAGTGGAAATAGCGGGGGGAGGTACAATGAGCAGTTCTTC.

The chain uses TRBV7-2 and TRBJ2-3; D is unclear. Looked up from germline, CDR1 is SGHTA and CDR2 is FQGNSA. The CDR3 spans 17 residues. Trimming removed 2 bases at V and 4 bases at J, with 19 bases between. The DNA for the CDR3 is TGTGCCAGCAGCTTAACTCTTAGGCATACCGAGGCAGATACGCAGTATTTT. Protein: CASSLTLRHTEADTQYF.

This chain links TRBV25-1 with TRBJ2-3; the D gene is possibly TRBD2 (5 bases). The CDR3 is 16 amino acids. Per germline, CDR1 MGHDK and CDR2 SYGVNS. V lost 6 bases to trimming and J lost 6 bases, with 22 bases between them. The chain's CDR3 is CASSESTSLSYDTQYF. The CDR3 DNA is TGTGCCAGCAGCGAAAGCACTAGTCTCTCATACGATACGCAGTATTTT.

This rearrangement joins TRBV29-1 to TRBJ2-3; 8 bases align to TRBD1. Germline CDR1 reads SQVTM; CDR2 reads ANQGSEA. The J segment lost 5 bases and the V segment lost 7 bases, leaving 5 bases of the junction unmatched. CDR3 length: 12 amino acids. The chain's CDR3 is CSAAQGGDTQYF. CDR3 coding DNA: TGCAGCGCCGCACAGGGGGGAGATACGCAGTATTTT.

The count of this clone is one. The CDR3 nucleotides are TGTGCCAGCAGTGAAGACAGAGACCTTTACAATGAGCAGTTCTTC. Encoded protein: CASSEDRDLYNEQFF. J is TRBJ2-1 and V is TRBV6-1; D uncertain. The CDR3 has 15 amino acids. Germline CDR1 and CDR2: MNHNS and SASEGT. Deletions cut 1 base from V and 4 bases from J, with 11 bases between.

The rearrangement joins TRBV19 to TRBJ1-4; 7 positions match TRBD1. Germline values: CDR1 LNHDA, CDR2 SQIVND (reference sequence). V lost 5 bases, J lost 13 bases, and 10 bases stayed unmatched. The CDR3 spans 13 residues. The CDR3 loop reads CASSGQVLGRLFF. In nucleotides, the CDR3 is TGTGCCAGTAGTGGACAGGTCCTGGGTCGACTGTTTTTT.

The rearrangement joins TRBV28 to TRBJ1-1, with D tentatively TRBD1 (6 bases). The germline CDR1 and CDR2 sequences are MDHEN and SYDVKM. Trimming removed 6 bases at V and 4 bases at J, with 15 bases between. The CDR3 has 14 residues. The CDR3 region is CASRGRGMVTEAFF. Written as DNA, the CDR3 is TGTGCCAGCAGGGGCAGGGGCATGGTCACTGAAGCTTTCTTT.

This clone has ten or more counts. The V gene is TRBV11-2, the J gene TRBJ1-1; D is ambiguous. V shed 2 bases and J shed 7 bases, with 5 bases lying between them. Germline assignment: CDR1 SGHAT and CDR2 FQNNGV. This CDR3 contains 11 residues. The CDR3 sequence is CASSLQIEAFF. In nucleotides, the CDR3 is TGTGCCAGCAGCTTACAGATTGAAGCTTTCTTT.

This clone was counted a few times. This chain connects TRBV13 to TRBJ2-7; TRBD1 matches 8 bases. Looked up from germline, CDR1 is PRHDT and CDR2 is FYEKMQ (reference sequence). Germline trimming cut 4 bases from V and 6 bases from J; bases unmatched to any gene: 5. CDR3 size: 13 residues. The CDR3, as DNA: TGTGCCAGCAGCTCGACGACAGGGGTCGAGCAGTACTTC. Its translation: CASSSTTGVEQYF. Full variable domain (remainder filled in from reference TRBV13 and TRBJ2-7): AAGVIQSPRHLIKEKRETATLKCYPIPRHDTVYWYQQGPGQDPQFLISFYEKMQSDKGSIPDRFSAQQFSDYHSELNMSSLELGDSALYFCASSSTTGVEQYFGPGTRLTVT.

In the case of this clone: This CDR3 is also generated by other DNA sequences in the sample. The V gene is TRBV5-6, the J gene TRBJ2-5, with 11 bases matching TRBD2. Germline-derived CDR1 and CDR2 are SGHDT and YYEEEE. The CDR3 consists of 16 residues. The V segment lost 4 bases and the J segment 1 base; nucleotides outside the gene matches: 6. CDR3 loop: CASSRTGTSGQETQYF. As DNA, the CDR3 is TGTGCCAGCAGCAGAACCGGGACTAGCGGCCAAGAGACCCAGTACTTC.

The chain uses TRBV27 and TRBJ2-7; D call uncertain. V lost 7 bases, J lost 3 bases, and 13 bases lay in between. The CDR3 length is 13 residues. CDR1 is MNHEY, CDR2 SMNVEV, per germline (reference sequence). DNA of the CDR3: TGTGCCAGCACCCCGAGAAGGGACTACGAGCAGTACTTC. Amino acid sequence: CASTPRRDYEQYF.